This T cell receptor (beta chain) was found in a study of shared clonotypes between healthy human individuals. This CDR3 contains 14 residues. Per the germline V gene, CDR1 is SGHNT and CDR2 is YYREEE (reference sequence). The V gene lost 4 bases and the J gene lost 5 bases, with 15 bases spanning the gap. The data were produced by immunoSEQ multiplex PCR, yet TCRdb's version contains in-frame clones alone and is incomplete. The sample includes about half a million clones, 70% to 85% of them seen just once. Donors were healthy HIV-negative adults without recent acute infections or vaccinations. Sequencing input: PBMCs. The rearrangement joins TRBV5-4 to TRBJ2-5; possible D gene TRBD1, 5 bases. The receptor's source is a woman between 40 and 55 years old in good health. Some clones in this sample may be carry-over from other donors' samples. The CDR3 protein is CASSTQVLGETQYF. The CDR3 DNA is TGTGCCAGCAGCACACAGGTATTGGGGGAGACCCAGTACTTC.